This T cell receptor beta chain was documented in a study of beta chain features in type 1 diabetes. The CDR3 consists of 13 residues. V was trimmed by 6 bases and J by 1 base, leaving 9 bases between them. Germline V lookup: CDR1 KGHSH, CDR2 LQKENI. A few counts support this clone. Expressed TCRB transcripts were sequenced, since all the RNA that had been isolated was reverse transcribed. The assay was immunoSEQ multiplex PCR, and TCRdb's table has in-frame clones only and misses some. This table has 350,000 to 400,000 clones, about 15% appearing once. Material: naive CD4+ T cells from blood. V gene TRBV18 combines with J gene TRBJ1-1; D gene uncertain. This receptor was taken from a woman aged 18 to 35 in good health. CDR3 DNA: TGTGCCAGCTCGGCGGGAGAGAACACTGAAGCTTTCTTT. Its protein is CASSAGENTEAFF.